At least ten counts were recorded for the clone carrying this T cell receptor beta chain. Its antigen is unknown. The CDR3 end falls 3 residues outside the read, so it is completed with the germline J gene. The assay was immunoSEQ multiplex PCR, and TCRdb's table has in-frame clones only and misses some. The sample shows some 38,000 clones, none of them appearing just once. The V gene end was trimmed by 4 bases and the J gene end by 3 bases; junction bases not matched to a gene: 5. Germline loops: CDR1 MNHNS, CDR2 SASEGT. The CDR3 is 14 residues long. The sample is drawn from a study of T cell clonality in common variable immunodeficiency. Study-wide findings and caveats: Compared with controls, CVID subjects had fewer shared TCRbeta clones. TCRbeta clonality was increased in CVID versus healthy controls. Reportedly, TCR beta sequences from common variable immunodeficiency showed fewer deletions and N-nucleotide insertions.

Specimen: peripheral blood mononuclear cells. The receptor was isolated from a person aged 18-70 years in good health. J is TRBJ2-7 and V is TRBV6-1; 8 positions agree with TRBD2. The CDR3 reads CASSVTAGDYEQYF. Incomplete CDR3 DNA: TGTGCCAGCAGTGTTACAGCGGGGGACTACGAG.